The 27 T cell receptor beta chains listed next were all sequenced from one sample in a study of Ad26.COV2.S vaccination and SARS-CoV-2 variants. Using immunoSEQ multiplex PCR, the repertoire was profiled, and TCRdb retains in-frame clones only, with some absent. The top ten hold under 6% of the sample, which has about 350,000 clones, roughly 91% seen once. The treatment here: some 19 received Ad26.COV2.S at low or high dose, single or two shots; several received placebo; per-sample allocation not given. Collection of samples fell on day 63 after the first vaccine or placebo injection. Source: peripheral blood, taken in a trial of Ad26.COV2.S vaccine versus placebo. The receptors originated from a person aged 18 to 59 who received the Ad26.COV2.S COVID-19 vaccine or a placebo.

The CDR3 reads CASSMEHLGELFF. For the CDR3, the DNA is TGCGCCAGCAGCATGGAACACCTGGGGGAGCTGTTTTTT. The chain is built from TRBV5-1 and TRBJ2-2; D is unresolved. CDR1 is SGHRS, CDR2 YFSETQ, per germline. V was pared by 4 bases and J by 8 bases, with 12 bases between. CDR3 length equals 13 residues. Full variable domain (missing parts from reference TRBV5-1 and TRBJ2-2): KAGVTQTPRYLIKTRGQQVTLSCSPISGHRSVSWYQQTPGQGLQFLFEYFSETQRNKGNFPGRFSGRQFSNSRSEMNVSTLELGDSALYLCASSMEHLGELFFGEGSRLTVL.

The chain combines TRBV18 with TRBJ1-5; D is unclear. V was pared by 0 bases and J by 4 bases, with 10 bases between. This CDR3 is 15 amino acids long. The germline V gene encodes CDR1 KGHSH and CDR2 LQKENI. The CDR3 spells CASSPPTWENQPQHF. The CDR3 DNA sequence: TGTGCCAGCTCACCACCGACGTGGGAGAATCAGCCCCAGCATTTT.

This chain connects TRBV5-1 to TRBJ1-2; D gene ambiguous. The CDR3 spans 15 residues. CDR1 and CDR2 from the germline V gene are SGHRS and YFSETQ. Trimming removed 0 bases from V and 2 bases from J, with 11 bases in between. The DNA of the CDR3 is TGCGCCAGCAGCTTGGGATCGGGGTCGAACTATGGCTACACCTTC. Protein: CASSLGSGSNYGYTF.

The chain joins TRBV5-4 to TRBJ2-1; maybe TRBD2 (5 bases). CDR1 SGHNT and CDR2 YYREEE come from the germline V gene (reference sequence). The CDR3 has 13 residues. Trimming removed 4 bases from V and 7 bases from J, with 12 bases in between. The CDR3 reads CASSPDSTNEQFF. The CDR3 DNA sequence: TGTGCCAGCAGCCCGGACTCCACGAATGAGCAGTTCTTC. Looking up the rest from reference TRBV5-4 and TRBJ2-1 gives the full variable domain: ETGVTQSPTHLIKTRGQQVTLRCSSQSGHNTVSWYQQALGQGPQFIFQYYREEENGRGNFPPRFSGLQFPNYSSELNVNALELDDSALYLCASSPDSTNEQFFGPGTRLTVL.

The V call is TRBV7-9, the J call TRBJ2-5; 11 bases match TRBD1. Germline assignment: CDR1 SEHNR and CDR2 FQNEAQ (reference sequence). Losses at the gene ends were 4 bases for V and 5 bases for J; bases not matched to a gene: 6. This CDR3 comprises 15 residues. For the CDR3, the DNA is TGTGCCAGCAGCTCCCGGACAGGGGGCGCGGAGACCCAGTACTTC. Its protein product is CASSSRTGGAETQYF. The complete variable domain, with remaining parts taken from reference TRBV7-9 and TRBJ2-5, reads DTGVSQNPRHKITKRGQNVTFRCDPISEHNRLYWYRQTLGQGPEFLTYFQNEAQLEKSRLLSDRFSAERPKGSFSTLEIQRTEQGDSAMYLCASSSRTGGAETQYFGPGTRLLVL.

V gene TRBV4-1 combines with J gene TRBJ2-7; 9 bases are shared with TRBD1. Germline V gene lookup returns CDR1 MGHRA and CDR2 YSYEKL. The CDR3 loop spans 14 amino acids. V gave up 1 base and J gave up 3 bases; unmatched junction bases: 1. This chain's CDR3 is CASSQGTGDYEQYF. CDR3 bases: TGCGCCAGCAGCCAAGGGACAGGGGACTACGAGCAGTACTTC.

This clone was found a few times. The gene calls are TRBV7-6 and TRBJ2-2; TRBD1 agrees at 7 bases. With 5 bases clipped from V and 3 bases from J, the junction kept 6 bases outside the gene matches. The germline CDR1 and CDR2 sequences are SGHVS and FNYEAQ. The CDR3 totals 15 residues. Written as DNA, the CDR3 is TGTGCCAGCAGCAGAGACAGGGCTGACACCGGGGAGCTGTTTTTT. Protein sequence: CASSRDRADTGELFF. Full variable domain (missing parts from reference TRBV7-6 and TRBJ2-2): GAGVSQSPRYKVTKRGQDVALRCDPISGHVSLYWYRQALGQGPEFLTYFNYEAQQDKSGLPNDRFSAERPEGSISTLTIQRTEQRDSAMYRCASSRDRADTGELFFGEGSRLTVL.

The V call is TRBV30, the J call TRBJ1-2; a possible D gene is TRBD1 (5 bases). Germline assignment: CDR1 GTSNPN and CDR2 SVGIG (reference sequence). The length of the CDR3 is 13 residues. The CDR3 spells CGLIEGLDYGYTF. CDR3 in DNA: TGTGGGTTGATCGAGGGGCTCGACTATGGCTACACCTTC.

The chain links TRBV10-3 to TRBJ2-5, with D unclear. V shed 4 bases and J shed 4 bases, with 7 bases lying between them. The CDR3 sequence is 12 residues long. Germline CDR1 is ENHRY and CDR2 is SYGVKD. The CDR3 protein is CAISGVGETQYF. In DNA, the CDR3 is TGTGCCATCAGTGGGGTGGGAGAGACCCAGTACTTC.

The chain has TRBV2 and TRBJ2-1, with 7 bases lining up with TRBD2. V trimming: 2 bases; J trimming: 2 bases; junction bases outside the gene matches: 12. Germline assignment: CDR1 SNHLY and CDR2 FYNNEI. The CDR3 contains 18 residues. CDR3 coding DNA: TGTGCCAGCAGTGAAACCTTAGACCCCGGGAGGACCTACAATGAGCAGTTCTTC. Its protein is CASSETLDPGRTYNEQFF.

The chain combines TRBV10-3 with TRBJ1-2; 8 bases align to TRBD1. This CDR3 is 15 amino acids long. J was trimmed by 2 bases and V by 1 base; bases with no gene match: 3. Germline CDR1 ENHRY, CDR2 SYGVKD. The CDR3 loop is CAISEFQGANYGYTF. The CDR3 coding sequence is TGTGCCATCAGTGAGTTTCAGGGGGCCAACTATGGCTACACCTTC.

For the CDR3, the DNA is TGTGCCAGCAGTGAATCCCTGGGATACACCGGGGAGCTGTTTTTT. This codes for CASSESLGYTGELFF. The V and J genes are TRBV2 and TRBJ2-2; D unresolved. CDR3 length: 15 residues. Looked up from germline, CDR1 is SNHLY and CDR2 is FYNNEI. Trimming shortened V by 2 bases and J by 3 bases, and 10 bases separated the two germline ends.

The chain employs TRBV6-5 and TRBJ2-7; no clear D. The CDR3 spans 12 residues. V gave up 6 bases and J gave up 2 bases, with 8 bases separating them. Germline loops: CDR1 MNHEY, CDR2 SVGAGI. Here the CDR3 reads CASSSGPYEQYF. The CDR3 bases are TGTGCCAGCAGCTCAGGTCCCTACGAGCAGTACTTC.

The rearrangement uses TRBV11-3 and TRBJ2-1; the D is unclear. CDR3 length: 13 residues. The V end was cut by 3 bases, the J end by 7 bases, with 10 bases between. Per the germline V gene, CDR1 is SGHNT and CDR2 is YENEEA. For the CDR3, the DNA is TGTGCCAGCAGCTTGGGGTCGCAAAATGAGCAGTTCTTC. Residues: CASSLGSQNEQFF.

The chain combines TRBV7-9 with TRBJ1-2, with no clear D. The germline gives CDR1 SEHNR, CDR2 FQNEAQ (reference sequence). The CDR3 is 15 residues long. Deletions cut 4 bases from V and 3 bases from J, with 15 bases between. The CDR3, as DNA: TGTGCCAGCAGCTCACCTCTTAGCGGAGACTATGGCTACACCTTC. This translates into CASSSPLSGDYGYTF.

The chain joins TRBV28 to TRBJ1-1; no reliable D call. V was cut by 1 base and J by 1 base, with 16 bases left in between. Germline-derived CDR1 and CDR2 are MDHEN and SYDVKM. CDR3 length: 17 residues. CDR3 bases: TGTGCCAGCAGTTTATTCATTTCGTTCAGGAAGAACACTGAAGCTTTCTTT. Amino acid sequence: CASSLFISFRKNTEAFF. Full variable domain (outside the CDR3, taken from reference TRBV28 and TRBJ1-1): DVKVTQSSRYLVKRTGEKVFLECVQDMDHENMFWYRQDPGLGLRLIYFSYDVKMKEKGDIPEGYSVSREKKERFSLILESASTNQTSMYLCASSLFISFRKNTEAFFGQGTRLTVV.

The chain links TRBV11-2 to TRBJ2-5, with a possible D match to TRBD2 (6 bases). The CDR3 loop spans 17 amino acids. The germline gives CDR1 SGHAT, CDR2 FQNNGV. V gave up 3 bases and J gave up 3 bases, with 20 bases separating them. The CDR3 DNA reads TGTGCCAGCAGCTTCGTGCCGCGACTAGTTGGCGAAGAGACCCAGTACTTC. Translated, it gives CASSFVPRLVGEETQYF.

The CDR3, as DNA: TGTGCCAGCAGCCTTAGATTTAGGCTCTACAATGAGCAGTTCTTC. As protein: CASSLRFRLYNEQFF. This rearrangement joins TRBV3-1 (or the pseudogene TRBV3-2) to TRBJ2-1; D is ambiguous. The CDR3 is made up of 15 amino acids. Germline CDR1 and CDR2: LGHDT and YNNKEL (reference sequence). The germline V and J ends were trimmed by 4 bases and 3 bases, with 13 bases remaining between them.

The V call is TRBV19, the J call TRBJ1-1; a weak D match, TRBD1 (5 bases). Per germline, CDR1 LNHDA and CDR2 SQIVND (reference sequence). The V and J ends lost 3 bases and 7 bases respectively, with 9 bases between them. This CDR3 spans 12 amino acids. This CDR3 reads CASSMGHSEAFF. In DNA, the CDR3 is TGTGCCAGTAGTATGGGGCATAGTGAAGCTTTCTTT. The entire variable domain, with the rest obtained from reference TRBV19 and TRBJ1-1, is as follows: DGGITQSPKYLFRKEGQNVTLSCEQNLNHDAMYWYRQDPGQGLRLIYYSQIVNDFQKGDIAEGYSVSREKKESFPLTVTSAQKNPTAFYLCASSMGHSEAFFGQGTRLTVV.

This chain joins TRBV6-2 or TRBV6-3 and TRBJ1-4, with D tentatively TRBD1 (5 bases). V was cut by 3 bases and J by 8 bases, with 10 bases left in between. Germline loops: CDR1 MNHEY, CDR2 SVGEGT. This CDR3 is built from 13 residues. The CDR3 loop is CASSYRRGEKLFF. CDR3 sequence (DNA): TGTGCCAGCAGTTATCGAAGGGGAGAAAAACTGTTTTTT.

The DNA for the CDR3 is TGTGCCAGCAGCTCTAACTCCGGGACAGGGATCTACGAGCAGTACTTC. Amino acid sequence: CASSSNSGTGIYEQYF. J is TRBJ2-7 and V is TRBV5-8; TRBD1 matches at 9 bases. Looked up from germline, CDR1 is SGHTS and CDR2 is YDEGEE. This CDR3 has 16 amino acids. V was clipped by 3 bases and J by 3 bases; unmatched bases: 10.

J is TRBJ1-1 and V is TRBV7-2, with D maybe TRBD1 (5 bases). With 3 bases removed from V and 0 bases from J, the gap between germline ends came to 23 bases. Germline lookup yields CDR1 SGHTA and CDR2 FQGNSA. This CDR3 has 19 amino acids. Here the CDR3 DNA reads TGTGCCAGCAGCTTTTTAGCCCGGAGGACAACGATTATGAACACTGAAGCTTTCTTT. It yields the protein CASSFLARRTTIMNTEAFF.

CDR3 loop: CASSQGPSSDTQYF. The CDR3 DNA sequence: TGTGCCAGCAGCCAAGGTCCTAGCTCAGATACGCAGTATTTT. The rearrangement uses TRBV3-1 (or the pseudogene TRBV3-2) and TRBJ2-3, with D maybe TRBD2 (5 bases). V dropped 1 base and J dropped 4 bases, with 9 bases sitting between them. Per germline, CDR1 LGHDT and CDR2 YNNKEL (reference sequence). This CDR3 has 14 amino acids.

The CDR3: CAISELAVRSTGELFF. The CDR3 DNA is TGTGCCATCAGTGAACTAGCGGTTCGCTCCACCGGGGAGCTGTTTTTT. This rearrangement joins TRBV10-3 to TRBJ2-2; TRBD2 matches at 8 bases. With 3 bases clipped from V and 4 bases from J, the junction kept 7 bases outside the gene matches. Germline CDR1 ENHRY, CDR2 SYGVKD. The CDR3 consists of 16 residues.

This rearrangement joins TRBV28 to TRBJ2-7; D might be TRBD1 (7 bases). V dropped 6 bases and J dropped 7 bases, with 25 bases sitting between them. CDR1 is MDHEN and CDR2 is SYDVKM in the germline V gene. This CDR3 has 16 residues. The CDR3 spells CASSQIGQGGLKEQYF. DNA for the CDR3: TGTGCCAGCAGCCAAATAGGGCAGGGGGGCCTCAAGGAGCAGTACTTC. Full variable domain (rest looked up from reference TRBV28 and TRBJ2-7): DVKVTQSSRYLVKRTGEKVFLECVQDMDHENMFWYRQDPGLGLRLIYFSYDVKMKEKGDIPEGYSVSREKKERFSLILESASTNQTSMYLCASSQIGQGGLKEQYFGPGTRLTVT.

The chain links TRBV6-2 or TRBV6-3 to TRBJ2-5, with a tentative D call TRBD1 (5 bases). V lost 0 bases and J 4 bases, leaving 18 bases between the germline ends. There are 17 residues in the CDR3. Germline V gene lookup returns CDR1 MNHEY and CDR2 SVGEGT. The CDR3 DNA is TGTGCCAGCAGTTACTCGATCGCTCGGTCAAGGGGAGAGACCCAGTACTTC. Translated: CASSYSIARSRGETQYF.

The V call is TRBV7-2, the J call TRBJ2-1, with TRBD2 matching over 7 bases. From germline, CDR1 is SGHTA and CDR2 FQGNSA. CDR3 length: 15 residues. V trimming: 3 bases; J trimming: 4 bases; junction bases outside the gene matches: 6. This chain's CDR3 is CASSLASGEYNEQFF. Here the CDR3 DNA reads TGTGCCAGCAGCTTGGCCAGCGGGGAGTACAATGAGCAGTTCTTC.